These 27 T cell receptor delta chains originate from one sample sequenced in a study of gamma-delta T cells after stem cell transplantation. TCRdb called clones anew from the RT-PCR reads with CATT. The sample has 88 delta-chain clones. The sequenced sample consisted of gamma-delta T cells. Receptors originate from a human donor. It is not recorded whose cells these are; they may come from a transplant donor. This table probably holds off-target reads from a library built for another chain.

CDR3 DNA: TGTGCCTGTGACACCGTGGGTACGGTGTCCGATAAACTCATCTTT. The encoded protein is CACDTVGTVSDKLIF. The chain carries TRDV2 and TRDJ1, with no clear D. Trimming left V 0 bases short and J 3 bases short, with 13 bases between. This CDR3 spans 15 amino acids. The germline gives CDR1 GEAIGNYY, CDR2 EKD.

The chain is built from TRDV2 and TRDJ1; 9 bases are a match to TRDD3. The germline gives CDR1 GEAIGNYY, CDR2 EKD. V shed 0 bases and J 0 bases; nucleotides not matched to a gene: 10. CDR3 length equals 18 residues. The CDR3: CACDTLMGIRGDTDKLIF. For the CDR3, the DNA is TGTGCCTGTGACACCCTGATGGGGATACGCGGGGACACCGATAAACTCATCTTT.

The DNA of the CDR3 is TGTGCCTGCGACGTACTGGGGGCCCTCGATAAACTCATCTTT. Amino acids: CACDVLGALDKLIF. V and J are TRDV2 and TRDJ1, with 8 bases identical to TRDD3. V lost 7 bases and J lost 4; bases outside the gene matches: 10. The CDR3 is made up of 14 amino acids. The germline CDR1 and CDR2 sequences are GEAIGNYY and EKD.

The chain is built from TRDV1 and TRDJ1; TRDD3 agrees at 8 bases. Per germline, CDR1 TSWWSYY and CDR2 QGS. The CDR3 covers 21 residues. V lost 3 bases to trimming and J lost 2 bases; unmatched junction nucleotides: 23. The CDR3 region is CALGDFYAYWGVRDRTDKLIF. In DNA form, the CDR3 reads TGTGCTCTTGGGGATTTCTACGCTTACTGGGGGGTACGGGATAGGACCGATAAACTCATCTTT.

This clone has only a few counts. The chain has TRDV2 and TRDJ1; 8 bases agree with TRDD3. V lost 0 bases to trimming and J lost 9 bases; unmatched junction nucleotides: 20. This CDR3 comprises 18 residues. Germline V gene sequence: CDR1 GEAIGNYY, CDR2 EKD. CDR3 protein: CACDTIRGKTGGGVELIF. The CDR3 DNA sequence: TGTGCCTGTGACACCATAAGAGGAAAAACTGGGGGCGGTGTAGAACTCATCTTT.

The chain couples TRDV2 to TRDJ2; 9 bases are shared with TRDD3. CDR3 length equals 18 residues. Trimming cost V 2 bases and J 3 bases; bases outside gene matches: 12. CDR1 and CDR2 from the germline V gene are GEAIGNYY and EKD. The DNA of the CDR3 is TGTGCCTGTGACAAAATGGGTGCTGGGGATACGGTGACAGCACAACTCTTCTTT. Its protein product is CACDKMGAGDTVTAQLFF.

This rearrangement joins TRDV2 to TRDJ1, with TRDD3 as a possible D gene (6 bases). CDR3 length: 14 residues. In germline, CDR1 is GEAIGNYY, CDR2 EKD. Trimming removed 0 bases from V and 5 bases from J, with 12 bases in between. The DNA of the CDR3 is TGTGCCTGTGACACCGTACTGGGTCCGGATAAACTCATCTTT. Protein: CACDTVLGPDKLIF.

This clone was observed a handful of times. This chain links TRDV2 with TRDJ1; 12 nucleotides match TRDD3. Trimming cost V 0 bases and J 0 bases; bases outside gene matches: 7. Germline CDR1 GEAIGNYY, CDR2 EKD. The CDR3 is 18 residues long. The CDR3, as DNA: TGTGCCTGTGACACCGTTACTGGGGGATACCCGTACACCGATAAACTCATCTTT. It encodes CACDTVTGGYPYTDKLIF.

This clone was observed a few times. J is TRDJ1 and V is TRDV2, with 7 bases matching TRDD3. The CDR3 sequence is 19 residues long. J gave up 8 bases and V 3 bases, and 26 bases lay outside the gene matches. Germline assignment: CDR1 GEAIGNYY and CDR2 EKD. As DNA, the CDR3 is TGTGCCTGTGACTCAATAGGTACTGGGGATTCTCCCCCGATCCCGAAACTCATCTTT. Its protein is CACDSIGTGDSPPIPKLIF.

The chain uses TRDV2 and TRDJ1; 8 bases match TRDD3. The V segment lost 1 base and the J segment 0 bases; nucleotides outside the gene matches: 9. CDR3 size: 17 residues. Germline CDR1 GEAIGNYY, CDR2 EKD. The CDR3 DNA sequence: TGTGCCTGTGACACGATGGACTGGGGGCTCAACACCGATAAACTCATCTTT. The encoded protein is CACDTMDWGLNTDKLIF.

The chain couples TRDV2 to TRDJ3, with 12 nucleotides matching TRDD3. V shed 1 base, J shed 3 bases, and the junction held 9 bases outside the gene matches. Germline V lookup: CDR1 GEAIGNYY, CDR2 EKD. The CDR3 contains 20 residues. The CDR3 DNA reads TGTGCCTGTGACACGAGCTGGGGGATACGCGGTGACTGGGACACCCGACAGATGTTTTTC. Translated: CACDTSWGIRGDWDTRQMFF.

CDR3 amino acids: CACDIAGDPFGDKLIF. CDR3 nucleotides: TGTGCCTGTGACATTGCAGGGGATCCTTTCGGCGATAAACTCATCTTT. This chain links TRDV2 with TRDJ1, with D possibly being TRDD3 (6 bases). Germline-derived CDR1 and CDR2 are GEAIGNYY and EKD. This CDR3 has 16 amino acids. The V and J ends lost 2 bases and 4 bases respectively, with 19 bases between them.

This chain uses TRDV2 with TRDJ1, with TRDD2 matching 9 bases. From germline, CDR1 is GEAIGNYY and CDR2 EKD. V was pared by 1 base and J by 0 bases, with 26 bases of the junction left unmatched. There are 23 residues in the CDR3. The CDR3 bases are TGTGCCTGTGACACTATCCTTCCTACAACAGGGGGATCCACCTACCCCTACACCGATAAACTCATCTTT. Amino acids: CACDTILPTTGGSTYPYTDKLIF.

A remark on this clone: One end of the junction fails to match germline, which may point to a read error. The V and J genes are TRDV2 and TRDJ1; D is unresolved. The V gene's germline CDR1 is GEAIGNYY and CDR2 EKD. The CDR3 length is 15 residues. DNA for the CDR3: TGTGCCCGTGACAAACTACTAGGGGTCCCTGAGGGACTCATCTTT. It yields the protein CARDKLLGVPEGLIF.

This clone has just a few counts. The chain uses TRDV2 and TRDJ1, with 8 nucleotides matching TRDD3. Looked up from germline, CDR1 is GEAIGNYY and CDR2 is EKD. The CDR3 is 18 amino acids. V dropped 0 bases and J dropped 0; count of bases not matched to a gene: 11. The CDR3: CACDTVGILGVNTDKLIF. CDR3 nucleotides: TGTGCCTGTGACACCGTTGGGATACTGGGGGTAAACACCGATAAACTCATCTTT.

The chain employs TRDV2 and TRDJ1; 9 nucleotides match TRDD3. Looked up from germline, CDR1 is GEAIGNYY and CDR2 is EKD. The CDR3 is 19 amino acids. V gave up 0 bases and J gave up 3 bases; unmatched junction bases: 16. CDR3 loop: CACDTVGILGDKASDKLIF. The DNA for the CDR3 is TGTGCCTGTGACACCGTAGGAATCTTGGGGGATAAAGCATCCGATAAACTCATCTTT.

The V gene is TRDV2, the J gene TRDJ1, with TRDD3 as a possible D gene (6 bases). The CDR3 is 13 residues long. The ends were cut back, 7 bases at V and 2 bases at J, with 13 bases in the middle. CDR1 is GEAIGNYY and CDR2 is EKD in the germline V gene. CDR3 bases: TGTGCCTGCTTTCGGATACAGACCGATAAACTCATCTTT. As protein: CACFRIQTDKLIF.

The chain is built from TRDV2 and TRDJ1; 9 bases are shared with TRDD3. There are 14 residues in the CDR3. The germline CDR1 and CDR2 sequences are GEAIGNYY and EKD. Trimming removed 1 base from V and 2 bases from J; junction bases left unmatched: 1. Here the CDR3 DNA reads TGTGCCTGTGACACACTGGGGGAAACCGATAAACTCATCTTT. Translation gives CACDTLGETDKLIF.

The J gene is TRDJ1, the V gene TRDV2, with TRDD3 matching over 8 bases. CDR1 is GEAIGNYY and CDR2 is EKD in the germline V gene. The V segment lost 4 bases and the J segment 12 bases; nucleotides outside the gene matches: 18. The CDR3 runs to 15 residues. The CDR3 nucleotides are TGTGCCTGTGATCCGGCCGGCGGTGGTGGGGGATCAGTCATCTTT. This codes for CACDPAGGGGGSVIF.

The DNA for the CDR3 is TGTGCCTGTGACGCGGCTACTGGGGGCGCCCACTCCTGGGACACCCGACAGATGTTTTTC. Protein: CACDAATGGAHSWDTRQMFF. The chain joins TRDV2 to TRDJ3; 8 nucleotides line up with TRDD3. This CDR3 is built from 20 residues. CDR1 is GEAIGNYY and CDR2 is EKD in the germline V gene. J gave up 0 bases and V 3 bases, and 12 bases lay outside the gene matches.

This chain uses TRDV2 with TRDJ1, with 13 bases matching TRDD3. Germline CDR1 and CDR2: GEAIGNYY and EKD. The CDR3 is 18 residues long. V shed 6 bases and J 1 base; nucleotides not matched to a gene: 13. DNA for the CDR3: TGTGCCTGTTCCCAACTGGGGGATACGACCAAGTCCACCGATAAACTCATCTTT. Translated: CACSQLGDTTKSTDKLIF.

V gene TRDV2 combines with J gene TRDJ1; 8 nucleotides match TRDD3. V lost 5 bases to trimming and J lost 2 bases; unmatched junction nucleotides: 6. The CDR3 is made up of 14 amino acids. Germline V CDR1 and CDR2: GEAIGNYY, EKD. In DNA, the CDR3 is TGTGCCTGTGTCGTACTGGGGGGTACCGATAAACTCATCTTT. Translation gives CACVVLGGTDKLIF.

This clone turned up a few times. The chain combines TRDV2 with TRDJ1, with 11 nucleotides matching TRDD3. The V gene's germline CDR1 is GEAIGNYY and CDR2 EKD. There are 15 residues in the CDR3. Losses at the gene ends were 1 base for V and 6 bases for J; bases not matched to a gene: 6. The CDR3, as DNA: TGTGCCTGTGACACTTTACTGGGGGATAGCAATAAACTCATCTTT. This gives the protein CACDTLLGDSNKLIF.

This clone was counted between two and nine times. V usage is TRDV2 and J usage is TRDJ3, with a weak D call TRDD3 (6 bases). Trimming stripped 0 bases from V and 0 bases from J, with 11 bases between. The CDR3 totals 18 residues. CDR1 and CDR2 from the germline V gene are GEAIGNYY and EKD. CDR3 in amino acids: CACDTWGDRSWDTRQMFF. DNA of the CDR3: TGTGCCTGTGACACCTGGGGGGACCGCTCCTGGGACACCCGACAGATGTTTTTC.

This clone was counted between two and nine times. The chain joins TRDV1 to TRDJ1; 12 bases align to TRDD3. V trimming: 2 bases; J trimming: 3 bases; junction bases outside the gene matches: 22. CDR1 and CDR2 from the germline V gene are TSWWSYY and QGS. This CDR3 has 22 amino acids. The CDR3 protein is CALGEVNPEPLRTGGYPDKLIF. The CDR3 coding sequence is TGTGCTCTTGGGGAAGTGAACCCAGAACCTCTTCGTACTGGGGGATACCCCGATAAACTCATCTTT.

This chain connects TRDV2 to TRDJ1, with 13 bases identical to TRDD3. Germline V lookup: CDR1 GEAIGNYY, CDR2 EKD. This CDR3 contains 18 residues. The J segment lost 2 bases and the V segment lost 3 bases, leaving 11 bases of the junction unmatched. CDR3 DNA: TGTGCCTGTGACGCCCTACTGGGGGATACGCGAGGGACCGATAAACTCATCTTT. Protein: CACDALLGDTRGTDKLIF.

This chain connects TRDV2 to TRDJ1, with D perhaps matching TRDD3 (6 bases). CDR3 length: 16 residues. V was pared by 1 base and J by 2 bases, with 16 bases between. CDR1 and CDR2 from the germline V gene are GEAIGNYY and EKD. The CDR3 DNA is TGTGCCTGTGACACGCTGGGGTCCCAAGAAACCGATAAACTCATCTTT. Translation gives CACDTLGSQETDKLIF.